Listed below are T cell receptor beta chains from one sample, sequenced in a study of blood T cell repertoires in COVID-19. The method was immunoSEQ multiplex PCR; TCRdb's version includes in-frame clones alone and lacks a portion of them. This sample has 210,000 or so clones, with 80% found just once. The sequenced sample consisted of PBMCs or T cells enriched from blood (not recorded which). These receptors came from a man younger than 40 with acute COVID-19. The CDR3 runs from the conserved cysteine through the conserved F or W. D genes are given only for firm matches. Clone size is stated in some rows and not others, as once, few, many or a class when expanded.

j_gene | v_gene | abundance | d_gene | CDR3aa | CDR3nt
TRBJ1-6 | TRBV2 | - | TRBD1 | CASSEGGRGQSPLHF | TGTGCCAGCAGTGAAGGGGGCAGGGGGCAATCACCCCTCCACTTT
TRBJ1-2 | TRBV23-1 | - | - | CASSHRAGDGYTF | TGCGCCAGCAGTCACAGGGCTGGGGATGGCTACACCTTC
TRBJ2-2 | TRBV6-5 | - | - | CASRQTNTGELFF | TGTGCCAGTAGACAGACGAACACCGGGGAGCTGTTTTTT
TRBJ2-2 | TRBV3-1/TRBV3-2 | - | - | CASSQTRGSNTGELFF | TGTGCCAGCAGCCAAACCCGGGGGTCGAACACCGGGGAGCTGTTTTTT
TRBJ2-2 | TRBV29-1 | - | - | CSAAEVSTGELFF | TGCAGCGCCGCTGAGGTTTCAACCGGGGAGCTGTTTTTT
TRBJ1-2 | TRBV27 | few | TRBD1 | CASSPDPPTGGGIYGYTF | TGTGCCAGCAGTCCCGACCCCCCCACAGGGGGCGGTATCTATGGCTACACCTTC
TRBJ1-1 | TRBV6-5 | many | TRBD1 | CASRDRAFTEAFF | TGTGCCAGCAGGGACAGGGCCTTCACTGAAGCTTTCTTT
TRBJ1-3 | TRBV18 | - | TRBD1 | CASSPGLQGVSGNTIYF | TGTGCCAGCTCACCCGGCCTCCAGGGGGTATCTGGAAACACCATATATTTT
TRBJ1-6 | TRBV30 | - | - | CAWRQGSSPLHF | TGTGCCTGGAGACAGGGTAGTTCACCCCTCCACTTT
TRBJ1-1 | TRBV5-1 | - | - | CASSLYPQQGWVPEAFF | TGCGCCAGCAGCTTGTACCCTCAACAGGGATGGGTTCCTGAAGCTTTCTTT
TRBJ2-1 | TRBV29-1 | many | TRBD2 | CSAQVGAGGEQFF | TGCAGCGCCCAGGTAGGGGCGGGAGGTGAGCAGTTCTTC
TRBJ1-2 | TRBV10-2 | few | - | CASSESIPRNYGYTF | TGCGCCAGCAGTGAGTCGATCCCGCGAAACTATGGCTACACCTTC
TRBJ2-5 | TRBV27 | few | TRBD1 | CASSLDRGGQETQYF | TGTGCCAGCAGCTTGGACAGGGGAGGGCAAGAGACCCAGTACTTC
TRBJ1-2 | TRBV5-6 | once | - | CASSPGLSKSYTF | TGTGCCAGCAGCCCGGGACTGTCAAAGAGCTACACCTTC
TRBJ1-1 | TRBV7-9 | - | TRBD1 | CASSPNDRGNTEAFF | TGTGCCAGCAGCCCCAACGACAGGGGGAACACTGAAGCTTTCTTT
TRBJ1-6 | TRBV27 | - | TRBD1 | CASSPGTGYSPLHF | TGTGCCAGCAGTCCAGGGACAGGGTACTCACCCCTCCACTTT
TRBJ2-3 | TRBV15 | - | TRBD2 | CATGAGGPEDTQYF | TGTGCCACCGGAGCGGGGGGACCGGAAGATACGCAGTATTTT
TRBJ1-1 | TRBV12-3/TRBV12-4 | - | - | CASRYRNTEAFF | TGTGCCAGCAGATACAGGAACACTGAAGCTTTCTTT
TRBJ1-1 | TRBV7-9 | - | - | CASSPRGDGSEAFF | TGTGCCAGCAGCCCTCGGGGGGATGGGTCTGAAGCTTTCTTT
TRBJ2-1 | TRBV28 | once | TRBD1 | CASTLWQGAYNEQFF | TGTGCCAGCACCCTCTGGCAGGGGGCCTACAATGAGCAGTTCTTC
TRBJ1-6 | TRBV18 | few | - | CASSPDLRESNSPLHF | TGTGCCAGCTCCCCGGATCTTAGGGAGTCTAATTCACCCCTCCACTTT
TRBJ2-1 | TRBV19 | - | TRBD1 | CASSRGQGADNEQFF | TGTGCCAGTAGTCGGGGGCAGGGGGCGGACAATGAGCAGTTCTTC
TRBJ1-2 | TRBV28 | - | - | CASSPARVGYGYTF | TGTGCCAGCAGCCCCGCCAGGGTGGGCTATGGCTACACCTTC
TRBJ1-3 | TRBV4-1 | - | - | CASSQTGSSGNTIYF | TGCGCCAGCAGCCAAACAGGGAGCTCTGGAAACACCATATATTTT
TRBJ1-4 | TRBV30 | once | - | CAWSGQEVKLFF | TGTGCCTGGAGTGGTCAGGAGGTAAAACTGTTTTTT
TRBJ2-7 | TRBV28 | - | TRBD1 | CASRRTGAVEQYF | TGTGCCAGCAGGAGGACAGGGGCGGTTGAGCAGTACTTC
TRBJ1-2 | TRBV12-3/TRBV12-4 | - | - | CASSQENYGYTF | TGTGCCAGCAGTCAAGAGAACTATGGCTACACCTTC
TRBJ2-7 | TRBV2 | once | - | CASITGNYEQYF | TGTGCCAGCATCACAGGGAACTACGAGCAGTACTTC
TRBJ1-3 | TRBV18 | - | - | CASSPEWGAGNTIYF | TGTGCCAGCTCACCTGAGTGGGGGGCTGGAAACACCATATATTTT
TRBJ2-3 | TRBV3-1/TRBV3-2 | - | TRBD2 | CASSPSSGRTDTQYF | TGTGCCAGCAGCCCTTCTAGCGGAAGGACAGATACGCAGTATTTT
TRBJ2-7 | TRBV5-1 | once | TRBD1 | CASSSTPGTGIGEQYF | TGCGCCAGCAGCTCTACCCCCGGGACAGGGATAGGGGAGCAGTACTTC
TRBJ1-5 | TRBV6-1 | - | - | CASSEWQRNQPQHF | TGTGCCAGCAGTGAGTGGCAGAGGAATCAGCCCCAGCATTTT
TRBJ2-1 | TRBV18 | - | - | CASSPPVRRQTNWEQFF | TGTGCCAGCTCACCACCGGTACGGAGGCAAACAAATTGGGAGCAGTTCTTC
TRBJ1-5 | TRBV7-3 | once | TRBD1 | CASSLGQGRILNSNQPQHF | TGTGCCAGCAGCTTGGGACAGGGGCGTATTCTCAATAGCAATCAGCCCCAGCATTTT
TRBJ2-1 | TRBV3-1/TRBV3-2 | - | TRBD2 | CASSLRGGRRNEQFF | TGTGCCAGCAGCTTGCGGGGGGGCCGCCGAAATGAGCAGTTCTTC
TRBJ1-3 | TRBV7-3 | - | TRBD1 | CASSLTGGVSGNTIYF | TGTGCCAGCAGCTTAACAGGGGGCGTCTCTGGAAACACCATATATTTT
TRBJ1-2 | TRBV2 | once | TRBD1 | CARRGQGDNYGYTF | TGTGCCAGGAGGGGACAGGGAGATAACTATGGCTACACCTTC
TRBJ1-2 | TRBV11-2 | - | TRBD1 | CASRRDRGYGYTF | TGTGCCAGCAGGAGGGACAGGGGCTATGGCTACACCTTC
TRBJ1-2 | TRBV20-1 | once | - | CSASSSNQNYGYTF | TGCAGTGCTAGTTCGTCGAACCAGAACTATGGCTACACCTTC
TRBJ1-5 | TRBV11-2 | - | TRBD1 | CASSGQGISNQPQHF | TGTGCCAGCAGCGGACAGGGTATAAGCAATCAGCCCCAGCATTTT
TRBJ2-6 | TRBV28 | few | - | CASSSPGLTSGGANVLTF | TGTGCCAGCAGTTCCCCGGGACTGACCTCTGGGGGGGCCAACGTCCTGACTTTC
TRBJ1-1 | TRBV7-9 | - | TRBD1 | CASSLSGGNTEAFF | TGTGCCAGCAGCCTATCAGGGGGAAACACTGAAGCTTTCTTT
TRBJ2-5 | TRBV3-1/TRBV3-2 | - | TRBD2 | CASSRRLAGEETQYF | TGTGCCAGCAGCCGCAGACTAGCGGGGGAAGAGACCCAGTACTTC
TRBJ1-2 | TRBV29-1 | - | TRBD1 | CSVGGTDGYTF | TGCAGCGTTGGGGGGACAGACGGCTACACCTTC
TRBJ1-1 | TRBV6-6 | - | TRBD1 | CASSGRQGRTEAFF | TGTGCCAGCAGTGGACGACAGGGGAGGACTGAAGCTTTCTTT
TRBJ2-5 | TRBV15 | - | TRBD1 | CATSRAGTEETQYF | TGTGCCACCAGCAGAGCCGGGACAGAAGAGACCCAGTACTTC
TRBJ1-1 | TRBV29-1 | - | - | CSGLGAEAFF | TGCAGCGGGCTAGGCGCTGAAGCTTTCTTT
TRBJ2-4 | TRBV9 | - | - | CASSVSGGASDIQYF | TGTGCCAGCAGCGTGAGTGGGGGGGCGTCGGACATTCAGTACTTC
TRBJ1-5 | TRBV2 | - | - | CASSDPDSEPQHF | TGTGCCAGCAGTGATCCTGACTCGGAGCCCCAGCATTTT
TRBJ1-2 | TRBV5-5 | - | - | CASSQRTGLRYGYTF | TGTGCCAGCAGCCAAAGGACGGGACTGAGGTATGGCTACACCTTC
TRBJ1-2 | TRBV12-3/TRBV12-4 | - | - | CASSGGVYRGYTF | TGTGCCAGCAGTGGGGGGGTTTACCGAGGCTACACCTTC
TRBJ1-3 | TRBV9 | - | TRBD1 | CASSVGGQGVGNTIYF | TGTGCCAGCAGCGTAGGGGGACAGGGTGTTGGAAACACCATATATTTT
TRBJ2-5 | TRBV30 | - | TRBD1 | CAWSEGQGYQETQYF | TGTGCCTGGAGTGAGGGACAGGGCTACCAAGAGACCCAGTACTTC
TRBJ1-4 | TRBV7-9 | few | TRBD1 | CASSAPGQGDEKLFF | TGTGCCAGCAGCGCCCCGGGACAGGGAGATGAAAAACTGTTTTTT
TRBJ2-7 | TRBV5-4 | - | - | CASSLALGAVGYEQYF | TGTGCCAGCAGCTTGGCACTGGGAGCGGTGGGCTACGAGCAGTACTTC